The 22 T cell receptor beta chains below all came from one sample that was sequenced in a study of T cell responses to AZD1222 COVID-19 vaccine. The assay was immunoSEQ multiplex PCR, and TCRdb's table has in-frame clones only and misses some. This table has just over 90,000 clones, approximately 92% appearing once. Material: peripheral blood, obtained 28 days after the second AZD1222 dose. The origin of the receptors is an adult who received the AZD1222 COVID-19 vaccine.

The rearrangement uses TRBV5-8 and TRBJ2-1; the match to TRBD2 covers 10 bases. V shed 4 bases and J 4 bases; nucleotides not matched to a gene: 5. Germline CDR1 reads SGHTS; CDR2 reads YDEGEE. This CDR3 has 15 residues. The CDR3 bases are TGTGCCAGCAGCCCCTGGACTAGCGGATACAATGAGCAGTTCTTC. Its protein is CASSPWTSGYNEQFF.

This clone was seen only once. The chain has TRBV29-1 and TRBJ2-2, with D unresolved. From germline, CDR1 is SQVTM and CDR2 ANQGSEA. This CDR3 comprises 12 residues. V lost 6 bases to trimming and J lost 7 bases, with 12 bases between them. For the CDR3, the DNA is TGCAGCGTCCCAATCCGACTCGGGGAGCTGTTTTTT. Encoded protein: CSVPIRLGELFF.

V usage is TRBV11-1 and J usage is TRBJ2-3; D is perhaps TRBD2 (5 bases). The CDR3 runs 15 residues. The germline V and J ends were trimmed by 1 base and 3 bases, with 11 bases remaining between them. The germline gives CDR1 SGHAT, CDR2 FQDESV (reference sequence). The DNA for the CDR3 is TGTGCCAGCAGCTTAGACTTTGGCGGGACAGATACGCAGTATTTT. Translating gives CASSLDFGGTDTQYF.

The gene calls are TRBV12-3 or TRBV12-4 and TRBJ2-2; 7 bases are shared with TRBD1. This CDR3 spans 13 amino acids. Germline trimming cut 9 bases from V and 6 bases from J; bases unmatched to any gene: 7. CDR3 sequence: CASRQGLAGELFF. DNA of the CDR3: TGTGCCAGTAGACAGGGATTAGCCGGGGAGCTGTTTTTT.

The CDR3 region is CASSQATLGPYEQYF. The CDR3 nucleotides are TGTGCCAGCAGCCAAGCCACGTTGGGTCCCTACGAGCAGTACTTC. V is TRBV4-2 and J is TRBJ2-7; D not resolved. The germline gives CDR1 LGHNA, CDR2 YNFKEQ. This CDR3 region has 15 residues. With 1 base removed from V and 2 bases from J, the gap between germline ends came to 12 bases.

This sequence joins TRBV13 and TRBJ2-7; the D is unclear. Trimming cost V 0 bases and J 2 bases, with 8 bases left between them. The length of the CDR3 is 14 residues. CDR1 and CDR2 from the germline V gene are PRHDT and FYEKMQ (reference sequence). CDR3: CASSLGDATYEQYF. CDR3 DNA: TGTGCCAGCAGCTTAGGTGACGCAACCTACGAGCAGTACTTC.

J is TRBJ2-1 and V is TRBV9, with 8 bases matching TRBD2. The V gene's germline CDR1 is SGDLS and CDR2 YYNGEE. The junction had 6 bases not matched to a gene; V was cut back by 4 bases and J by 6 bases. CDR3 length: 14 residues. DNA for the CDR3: TGTGCCAGCAGCCCTAGCGGGCACCCCAATGAGCAGTTCTTC. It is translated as CASSPSGHPNEQFF.

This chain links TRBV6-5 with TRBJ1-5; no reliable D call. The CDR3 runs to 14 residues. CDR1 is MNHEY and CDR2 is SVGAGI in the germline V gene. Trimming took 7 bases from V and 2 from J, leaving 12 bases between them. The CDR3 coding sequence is TGTGCCAGCAAGGAAGGATCGGGCAATCAGCCCCAGCATTTT. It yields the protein CASKEGSGNQPQHF.

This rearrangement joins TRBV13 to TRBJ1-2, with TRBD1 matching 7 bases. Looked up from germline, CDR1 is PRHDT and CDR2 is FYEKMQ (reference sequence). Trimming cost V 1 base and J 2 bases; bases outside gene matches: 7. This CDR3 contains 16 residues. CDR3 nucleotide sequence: TGTGCCAGCAGCTTAGAGGGGCCGGGACAGAACTATGGCTACACCTTC. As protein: CASSLEGPGQNYGYTF. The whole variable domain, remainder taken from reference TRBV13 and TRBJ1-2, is AAGVIQSPRHLIKEKRETATLKCYPIPRHDTVYWYQQGPGQDPQFLISFYEKMQSDKGSIPDRFSAQQFSDYHSELNMSSLELGDSALYFCASSLEGPGQNYGYTFGSGTRLTVV.

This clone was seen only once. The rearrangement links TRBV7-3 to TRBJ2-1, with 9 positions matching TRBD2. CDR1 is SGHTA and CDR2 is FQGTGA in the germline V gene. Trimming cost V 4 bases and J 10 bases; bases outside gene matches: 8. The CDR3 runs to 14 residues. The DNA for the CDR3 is TGTGCCAGCAGCTCCTACTGGACTAGCGCCGAGCAGTTCTTC. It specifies CASSSYWTSAEQFF.

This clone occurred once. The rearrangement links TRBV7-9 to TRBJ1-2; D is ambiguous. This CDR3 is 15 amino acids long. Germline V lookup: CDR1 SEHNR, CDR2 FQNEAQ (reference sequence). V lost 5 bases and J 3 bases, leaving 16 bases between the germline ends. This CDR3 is CASSLFFGADYGYTF. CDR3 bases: TGTGCCAGCAGCCTCTTTTTTGGAGCTGACTATGGCTACACCTTC.

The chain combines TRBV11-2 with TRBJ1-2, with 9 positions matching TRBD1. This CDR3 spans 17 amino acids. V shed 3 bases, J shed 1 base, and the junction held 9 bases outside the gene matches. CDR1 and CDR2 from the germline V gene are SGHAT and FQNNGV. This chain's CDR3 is CASSLRQGEVYNYGYTF. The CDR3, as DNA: TGTGCCAGCAGCTTGCGACAGGGGGAGGTTTATAACTATGGCTACACCTTC.

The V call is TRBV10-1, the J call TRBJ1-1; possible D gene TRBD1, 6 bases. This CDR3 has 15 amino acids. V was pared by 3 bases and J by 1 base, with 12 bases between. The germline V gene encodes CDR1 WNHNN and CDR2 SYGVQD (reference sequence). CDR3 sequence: CASSEDGTKNTEAFF. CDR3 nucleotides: TGCGCCAGCAGTGAAGACGGGACAAAGAACACTGAAGCTTTCTTT.

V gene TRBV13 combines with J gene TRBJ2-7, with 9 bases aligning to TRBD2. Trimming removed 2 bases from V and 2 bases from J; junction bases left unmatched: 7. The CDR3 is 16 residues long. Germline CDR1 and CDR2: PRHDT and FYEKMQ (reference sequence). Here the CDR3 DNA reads TGTGCCAGCAGCTTATTCGATGGCGGGAGGGCCTACGAGCAGTACTTC. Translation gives CASSLFDGGRAYEQYF.

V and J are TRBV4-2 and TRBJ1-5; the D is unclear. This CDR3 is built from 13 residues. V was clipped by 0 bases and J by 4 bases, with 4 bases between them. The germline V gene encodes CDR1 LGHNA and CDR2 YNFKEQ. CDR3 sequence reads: CASSQDGNQPQHF. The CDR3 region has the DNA TGTGCCAGCAGCCAAGATGGGAATCAGCCCCAGCATTTT.

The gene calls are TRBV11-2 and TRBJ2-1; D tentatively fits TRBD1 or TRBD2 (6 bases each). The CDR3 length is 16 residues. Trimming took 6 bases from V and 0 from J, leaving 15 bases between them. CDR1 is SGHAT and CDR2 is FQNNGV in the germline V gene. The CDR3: CASSSSGAHSYNEQFF. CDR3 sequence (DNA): TGTGCCAGCAGTTCCTCGGGGGCCCACTCCTACAATGAGCAGTTCTTC.

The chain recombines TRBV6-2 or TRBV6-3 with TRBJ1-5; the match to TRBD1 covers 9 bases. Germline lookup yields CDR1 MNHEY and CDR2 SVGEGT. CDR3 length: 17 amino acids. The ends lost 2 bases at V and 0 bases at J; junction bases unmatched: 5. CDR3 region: CASSYGGQGHSNQPQHF. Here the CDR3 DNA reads TGTGCCAGCAGTTACGGGGGACAGGGCCATAGCAATCAGCCCCAGCATTTT.

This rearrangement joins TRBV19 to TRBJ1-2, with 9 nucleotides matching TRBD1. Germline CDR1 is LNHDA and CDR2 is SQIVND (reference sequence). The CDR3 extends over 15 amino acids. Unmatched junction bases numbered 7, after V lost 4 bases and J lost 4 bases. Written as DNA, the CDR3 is TGTGCCAGTAGTAACCGACAGGGGGGAGGCTATGGCTACACCTTC. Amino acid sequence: CASSNRQGGGYGYTF.

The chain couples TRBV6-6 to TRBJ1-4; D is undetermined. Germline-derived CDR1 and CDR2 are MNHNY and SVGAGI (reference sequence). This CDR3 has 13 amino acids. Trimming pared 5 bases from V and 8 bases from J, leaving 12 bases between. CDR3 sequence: CASSPGDLEKLFF. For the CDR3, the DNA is TGTGCCAGCAGTCCAGGTGATTTGGAAAAACTGTTTTTT.

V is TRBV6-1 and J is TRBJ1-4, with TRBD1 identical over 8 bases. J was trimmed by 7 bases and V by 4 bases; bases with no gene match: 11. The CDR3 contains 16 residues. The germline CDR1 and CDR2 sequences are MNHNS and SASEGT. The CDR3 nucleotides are TGTGCCAGCAGTGCGGGCAGGGGGCAGGGGAGTGAAAAACTGTTTTTT. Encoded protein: CASSAGRGQGSEKLFF.

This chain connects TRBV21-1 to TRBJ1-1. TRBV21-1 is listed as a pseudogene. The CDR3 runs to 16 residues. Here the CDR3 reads CASTMGRGRRNTEAFF. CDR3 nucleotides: TGTGCCAGCACCATGGGGAGGGGAAGGAGGAACACTGAAGCTTTCTTT.

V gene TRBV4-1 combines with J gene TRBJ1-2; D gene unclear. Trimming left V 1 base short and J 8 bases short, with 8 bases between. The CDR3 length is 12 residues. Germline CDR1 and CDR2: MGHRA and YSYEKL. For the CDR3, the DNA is TGCGCCAGCAGCCAAGGGGGTGCCGGCTACACCTTC. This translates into CASSQGGAGYTF.